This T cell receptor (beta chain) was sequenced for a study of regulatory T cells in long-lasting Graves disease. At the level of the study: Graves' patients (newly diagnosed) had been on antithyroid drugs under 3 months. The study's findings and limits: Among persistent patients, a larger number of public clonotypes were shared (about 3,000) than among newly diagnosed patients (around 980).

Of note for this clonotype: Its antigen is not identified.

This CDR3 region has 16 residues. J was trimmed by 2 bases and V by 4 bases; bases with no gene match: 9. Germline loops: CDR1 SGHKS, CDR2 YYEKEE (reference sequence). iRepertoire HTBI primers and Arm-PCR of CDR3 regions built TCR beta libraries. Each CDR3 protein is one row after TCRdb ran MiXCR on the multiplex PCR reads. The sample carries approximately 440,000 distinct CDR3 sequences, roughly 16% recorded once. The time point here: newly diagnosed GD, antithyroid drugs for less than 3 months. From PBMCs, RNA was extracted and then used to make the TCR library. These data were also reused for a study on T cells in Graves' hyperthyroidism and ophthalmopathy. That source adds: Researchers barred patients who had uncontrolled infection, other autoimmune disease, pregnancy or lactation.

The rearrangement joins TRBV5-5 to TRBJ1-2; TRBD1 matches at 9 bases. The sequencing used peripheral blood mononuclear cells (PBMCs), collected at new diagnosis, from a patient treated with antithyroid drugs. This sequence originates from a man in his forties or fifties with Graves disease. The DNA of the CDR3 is TGTGCCAGCAGCGAGCTAGGGACAGGGCGGAACTATGGCTACACCTTC. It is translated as CASSELGTGRNYGYTF.